Listed below are T cell receptor beta chains from one sample, sequenced in a study of blood T cell repertoires in COVID-19. The data were produced by immunoSEQ multiplex PCR, yet TCRdb's version contains in-frame clones alone and is incomplete. The sample includes approximately 41,000 clones, more than 70% of them seen just once. Sequencing used peripheral blood. The receptors come from a human donor in a cohort sampled during active COVID-19. The CDR3 runs from the conserved cysteine through the conserved F or W. The D gene is left open where the match is weak. Rows give clone size only sometimes, using once, few, many, or a class for an expanded clone.

clone_size d_call j_call v_call cdr3_nt cdr3_aa
- TRBD1 TRBJ2-2 TRBV27 TGTGCCAGCAGTTTACCGGGACAGGGTTACACCGGGGAGCTGTTTTTT CASSLPGQGYTGELFF
- TRBD1 TRBJ2-7 TRBV11-2 TGTGCCACGGGACAGGGACTCGAGCAGTACTTC CATGQGLEQYF
- TRBD2 TRBJ2-3 TRBV2 TGTGCCAGCAGTGAGGGACTATCAACAGATACGCAGTATTTT CASSEGLSTDTQYF
- TRBD2 TRBJ2-1 TRBV7-6 TGTGCCAGCAGCTGGGGACTAGCGGGAGAAGGCGAGCAGTTCTTC CASSWGLAGEGEQFF
- TRBD2 TRBJ2-7 TRBV7-9 TGTGCCAGCAGCCCCGCGGGGGGTACGGCCTACGAGCAGTACTTC CASSPAGGTAYEQYF
few - TRBJ2-7 TRBV7-7 TGTGCCAGCAGAAAAGGTAAAGGAACAGTCCTTAGCTCCTACGAGCAGTACTTC CASRKGKGTVLSSYEQYF
- TRBD1 TRBJ2-2 TRBV3-1/TRBV3-2 TGTGCCAGCAGCCCGGTACCGGGGACAGGCCCCGGGGAGCTGTTTTTT CASSPVPGTGPGELFF
- - TRBJ2-7 TRBV27 TGTGCCACCTACTACGAGCAGTACTTC CATYYEQYF
- TRBD2 TRBJ2-5 TRBV7-9 TGTGCCAGCAGCTCTCACTGGGGAGGCGGGGGTGGAGAGACCCAGTACTTC CASSSHWGGGGGETQYF
few TRBD2 TRBJ2-5 TRBV2 TGTGCCAGCAGTGCCGGGACTAATACTAAGACCCAGTACTTC CASSAGTNTKTQYF
once TRBD2 TRBJ2-7 TRBV10-3 TGTGCCATCAGCACCACTAGCGGGAGCTTCCACTTC CAISTTSGSFHF
once TRBD1 TRBJ1-5 TRBV28 TGTGCCAGCAGCTTGGACAGGGGAGGGCTAATCCAGCCCCAGCATTTT CASSLDRGGLIQPQHF
- - TRBJ1-2 TRBV6-1 TGTGCCAGCAGTGAATACATTACTAACTATGGCTACACCTTC CASSEYITNYGYTF
- TRBD2 TRBJ2-3 TRBV6-5 TGTGCCAGCAGTTGGGCAGTTAGCGGGATAGATACGCAGTATTTT CASSWAVSGIDTQYF
few TRBD1 TRBJ1-5 TRBV28 TGTGCCAGCAGCCGCGGACAGGGGAATCAGCCCCAGCATTTT CASSRGQGNQPQHF
- TRBD2 TRBJ2-7 TRBV6-5 TGTGCCAGCAGTTCGCTCGGCGGGAGCTCCTACGAGCAGTACTTC CASSSLGGSSYEQYF
- - TRBJ1-1 TRBV6-5 TGTGCCAGCAGGGGGGCGTCTAGGAGAGAAGCTTTCTTT CASRGASRREAFF
- TRBD2 TRBJ2-3 TRBV11-2 TGTGCCAGCAGTCAGGTGGGCGGGAGCCGTAGCACAGATACGCAGTATTTT CASSQVGGSRSTDTQYF
- TRBD2 TRBJ2-7 TRBV5-6 TGTGCCAGCAGCTTTACGGCTAGCGGGATCGAGCAGTACTTC CASSFTASGIEQYF
- TRBD2 TRBJ2-2 TRBV30 TGTGCCTGGAGTGTACGACTAGCGGGAGAAGTGTTTTTT CAWSVRLAGEVFF
- TRBD1 TRBJ1-4 TRBV12-3/TRBV12-4 TGTGCCAGCAGTGACGACAGGGCCCTTCCGTTTTTT CASSDDRALPFF
- TRBD2 TRBJ2-3 TRBV7-3 TGTGCCAGCAGCCCAACGGGACTAGCGAACTCAGATACGCAGTATTTT CASSPTGLANSDTQYF
- TRBD1 TRBJ2-2 TRBV23-1 TGCGCCAGCAGTCAACTTCGGGACAGGGCATACACCGGGGAGCTGTTTTTT CASSQLRDRAYTGELFF
- - TRBJ2-1 TRBV20-1 TGCAGTGCTAGTAAAGGGGGGGATCGTGAGCAGTTCTTC CSASKGGDREQFF
few - TRBJ2-2 TRBV2 TGTGCCAGCAGTGAGTTACTTTTAGAGAACACCGGGGAGCTGTTTTTT CASSELLLENTGELFF
- TRBD2 TRBJ2-7 TRBV11-3 TGTGCCAGCAGCTTCGGGACTAGCGGAGCTTCCTACGAGCAGTACTTC CASSFGTSGASYEQYF
- TRBD2 TRBJ2-3 TRBV7-9 TGTGCCAGCACCGGCGGGGGAGGGCCGAGAGATACGCAGTATTTT CASTGGGGPRDTQYF
- TRBD2 TRBJ2-1 TRBV7-7 TGTGCCTCCCGTAGGCGGGAGTTTATTATCCTCTCCTACAATGAGCAGTTCTTC CASRRREFIILSYNEQFF
- - TRBJ2-5 TRBV19 TGTGCCAGTAGTAAGGGGAAGGGTTACGACCAGTACTTC CASSKGKGYDQYF
- TRBD2 TRBJ2-7 TRBV5-4 TGTGCCAGCAGCGCGGGTGGCGGGAGGGGGGACTACGAGCAGTACTTC CASSAGGGRGDYEQYF
- - TRBJ2-1 TRBV12-3/TRBV12-4 TGTGCCAGCAGGGCACTAGGCAATGAGCAGTTCTTC CASRALGNEQFF
- - TRBJ1-2 TRBV6-1 TGTGCCAGCAGTGAAGCGCGGCAGGGATTCTATGGCTACACCTTC CASSEARQGFYGYTF
- TRBD1 TRBJ2-7 TRBV4-1 TGCGCCAGCAGCCATGGGACAGGGGGCGCCTACGAGCAGTACTTC CASSHGTGGAYEQYF
- - TRBJ2-5 TRBV7-7 TGTGCTAGCAGCTTAGGTTCCCAGGGGACCCAGTACTTC CASSLGSQGTQYF
- - TRBJ2-7 TRBV1 TGCACCAGCAGCCTTAGCGGGAGGATCCACGAGCAGTACTTC CTSSLSGRIHEQYF
- TRBD1 TRBJ2-3 TRBV19 TGTGCCAGTAGTTCGGACAGGGGCACAGATACGCAGTATTTT CASSSDRGTDTQYF
- - TRBJ2-5 TRBV27 TGTGCCAGCAGGGAGGAGGGGCTTACCTCAGAGACCCAGTACTTC CASREEGLTSETQYF
- TRBD1 TRBJ2-7 TRBV5-1 TGCGCCAGCAGCCTGGACAGGTCCGAGCAGTACTTC CASSLDRSEQYF
- - TRBJ2-5 TRBV30 TGTGCCTGGAGGGGGACATTTCAAGAGACCCAGTACTTC CAWRGTFQETQYF
once - TRBJ1-2 TRBV19 TGTGCCAGTAGTATAGGGGCGAGGGCCCGGGATGGCTACACCTTC CASSIGARARDGYTF
- - TRBJ2-1 TRBV3-1/TRBV3-2 TGTGCCAGCAGTCGCCACTATGCCGTTAACAATGAGCAGTTCTTC CASSRHYAVNNEQFF
- - TRBJ1-2 TRBV28 TGTGCCAGCAGCCTCCAGGGACAACGCTATGGCTACACCTTC CASSLQGQRYGYTF
- - TRBJ1-1 TRBV5-1 TGCGCCAGCAGCTTTGGGGAGAGCACTGAAGCTTTCTTT CASSFGESTEAFF